The 12 T cell receptor beta chains below come from one sample, sequenced in a study of HIV-infected patients and healthy controls. Alpha and beta constant-region primers primed reverse transcription of about 500 ng RNA. Separate chain-specific third strand synthesis with multiplexing indices produced the alpha and beta libraries. One entry per CDR3 protein, called by TCRdb with MiXCR from the 5' RACE reads. The sample includes approximately 25,000 distinct CDR3 sequences, under 9.5% of them seen just once. Whole blood was used without fractionation, so all unsorted peripheral T cells were included. Sequencing was performed on blood. Receptors originate from an adult in good health.

The J gene is TRBJ2-5, the V gene TRBV3-1, with a possible D match to TRBD1 (6 bases). This CDR3 spans 16 amino acids. Trimming cost V 3 bases and J 4 bases, with 18 bases left between them. Germline loops: CDR1 LGHDT, CDR2 YNNKEL (reference sequence). This CDR3 reads CASSHAGTRVPETQYF. In DNA, the CDR3 is TGTGCCAGCAGCCACGCCGGGACACGGGTCCCAGAGACCCAGTACTTC.

The table lists this clonotype with many counts. CDR3 DNA: TGCAGCGTCGGGACTAGCGGGCCTGATGAGCAGTTCTTC. As protein: CSVGTSGPDEQFF. The rearrangement uses TRBV29-1 and TRBJ2-1, with 12 positions matching TRBD2. Trimming at V came to 6 bases and at J to 8 bases, leaving 5 bases not matched to a gene. The CDR3 extends over 13 amino acids. The germline CDR1 and CDR2 sequences are SQVTM and ANQGSEA.

This clonotype was counted between two and nine times. V usage is TRBV6-6 and J usage is TRBJ1-1; weak D call: TRBD1 (5 bases). Trimming took 5 bases from V and 1 from J, leaving 11 bases between them. The CDR3 loop spans 14 amino acids. From germline, CDR1 is MNHNY and CDR2 SVGAGI (reference sequence). In DNA, the CDR3 is TGTGCCAGCAGTCCAGAGAGGGGGAACACTGAAGCTTTCTTT. Encoded protein: CASSPERGNTEAFF.

There are many counts of this clonotype. CDR3 nucleotide sequence: TGTGCCAGCAGCCCAATCCGGGACAGGGGACTTCATGAAAAACTGTTTTTT. It yields the protein CASSPIRDRGLHEKLFF. The chain carries TRBV5-6 and TRBJ1-4; 10 nucleotides line up with TRBD1. From germline, CDR1 is SGHDT and CDR2 YYEEEE. Trimming at V came to 4 bases and at J to 6 bases, leaving 12 bases not matched to a gene. CDR3 length: 17 amino acids.

This clonotype has a count of ten or more. The chain recombines TRBV28 with TRBJ1-1; perhaps TRBD1 as D (6 bases). Trimming removed 2 bases from V and 6 bases from J, with 13 bases in between. From germline, CDR1 is MDHEN and CDR2 SYDVKM. The CDR3 is made up of 14 amino acids. CDR3: CASSLGGIRAEAFF. In DNA form, the CDR3 reads TGTGCCAGCAGTTTAGGGGGCATTCGGGCTGAAGCTTTCTTT.

This clonotype was seen a few times. This sequence joins TRBV5-1 and TRBJ2-3; 10 nucleotides agree with TRBD2. CDR3 length: 20 residues. With V trimmed by 0 bases and J by 4 bases, 17 bases remained unmatched. Looked up from germline, CDR1 is SGHRS and CDR2 is YFSETQ. The DNA of the CDR3 is TGCGCCAGCAGCTTGGACAGTTTACTAGCGGGGCACAGGGGATCAGATACGCAGTATTTT. Residues: CASSLDSLLAGHRGSDTQYF.

This clonotype was seen ten or more times. The rearrangement joins TRBV5-4 to TRBJ1-2, with D possibly TRBD1 on 5 matching bases. The CDR3 totals 15 residues. V was trimmed by 6 bases and J by 1 base, leaving 16 bases between them. Per germline, CDR1 SGHNT and CDR2 YYREEE (reference sequence). Here the CDR3 DNA reads TGTGCCAGCACCACGGGGCCAGCCATTAACTATGGCTACACCTTC. This encodes CASTTGPAINYGYTF. The entire variable domain, with the rest obtained from reference TRBV5-4 and TRBJ1-2, is as follows: ETGVTQSPTHLIKTRGQQVTLRCSSQSGHNTVSWYQQALGQGPQFIFQYYREEENGRGNFPPRFSGLQFPNYSSELNVNALELDDSALYLCASTTGPAINYGYTFGSGTRLTVV.

This clonotype was counted many times. In DNA form, the CDR3 reads TGTGCCAGCAGTTACTCAACCGGCCCCCGCAATGAGCAGTTCTTC. Translating it yields CASSYSTGPRNEQFF. J is TRBJ2-1 and V is TRBV6-6, with no clear D. The V and J ends lost 0 bases and 6 bases respectively, with 12 bases between them. The CDR3 spans 15 residues. Germline lookup yields CDR1 MNHNY and CDR2 SVGAGI (reference sequence).

This clonotype was detected ten times or more. J is TRBJ1-5 and V is TRBV5-1; 7 positions match TRBD1. V shed 4 bases and J 3 bases; nucleotides not matched to a gene: 7. The germline V gene has CDR1 SGHRS and CDR2 YFSETQ. The CDR3 covers 15 residues. The CDR3 sequence: CASSAEGGVNQPQHF. The CDR3 nucleotides are TGCGCCAGCAGCGCCGAAGGGGGCGTCAATCAGCCCCAGCATTTT.

In its sample, this clonotype was seen many times. The chain links TRBV11-1 to TRBJ1-5; possibly TRBD1 for D (5 bases). V was pared by 6 bases and J by 2 bases, with 14 bases between. CDR1 and CDR2 (germline): SGHAT, FQDESV (reference sequence). This CDR3 contains 15 residues. CDR3 nucleotide sequence: TGTGCCAGCAGTACGGGACGGGGAGGCAATCAGCCCCAGCATTTT. It yields the protein CASSTGRGGNQPQHF.

Ten or more counts support this clonotype. This chain uses TRBV11-3 with TRBJ2-1; the D is unclear. The CDR3 has 14 amino acids. CDR1 SGHNT and CDR2 YENEEA come from the germline V gene. With 1 base removed from V and 9 bases from J, the gap between germline ends came to 13 bases. The CDR3 DNA reads TGTGCCAGCAGCTTAGGGCGGATGAGTGGTGAGCAGTTCTTC. This sequence encodes CASSLGRMSGEQFF.

Many counts were recorded for this clonotype. The chain employs TRBV28 and TRBJ1-6, with D perhaps TRBD1 (6 bases). The CDR3 runs to 16 residues. Germline V gene sequence: CDR1 MDHEN, CDR2 SYDVKM. V dropped 5 bases and J dropped 8 bases, with 19 bases sitting between them. CDR3 amino acids: CASSPELWTVDSPLHF. DNA for the CDR3: TGTGCCAGCAGTCCCGAGTTGTGGACAGTGGATTCACCCCTCCACTTT.